One and the same sample provided the 12 T cell receptor beta chains below, sequenced in a study of shared clonotypes between healthy human individuals. The repertoire was sequenced with immunoSEQ multiplex PCR; TCRdb's copy has only in-frame clones and lacks some. The sample shows 400,000 to 600,000 clones, roughly 80% of them seen only once. Source material: PBMCs. Every receptor here comes from a woman between 40 and 50 years old in good health. Some clones in this sample may be carry-over from other donors' samples.

The rearrangement uses TRBV28 and TRBJ2-1, with no clear D. The CDR3 length is 15 residues. Germline V CDR1 and CDR2: MDHEN, SYDVKM. Trimming took 1 base from V and 0 from J, leaving 7 bases between them. CDR3 nucleotides: TGTGCCAGCAGTTTATTGAGGAGCTCCTACAATGAGCAGTTCTTC. Its protein is CASSLLRSSYNEQFF.

The chain has TRBV7-8 and TRBJ1-5, with 7 bases matching TRBD1. CDR1 is SGHVS and CDR2 is FQNEAQ in the germline V gene. The ends lost 5 bases at V and 4 bases at J; junction bases unmatched: 5. The CDR3 extends over 14 amino acids. DNA for the CDR3: TGTGCCAGCAGCGTGGGACAGCCAAATCAGCCCCAGCATTTT. Residues: CASSVGQPNQPQHF. The full variable domain, rest sourced from reference TRBV7-8 and TRBJ1-5, is GAGVSQSPRYKVAKRGQDVALRCDPISGHVSLFWYQQALGQGPEFLTYFQNEAQLDKSGLPSDRFFAERPEGSVSTLKIQRTQQEDSAVYLCASSVGQPNQPQHFGDGTRLSIL.

The sample holds a few counts of this clone. This chain connects TRBV18 to TRBJ2-5, with D uncertain. Germline V gene lookup returns CDR1 KGHSH and CDR2 LQKENI. There are 12 residues in the CDR3. V was clipped by 4 bases and J by 4 bases, with 7 bases between them. CDR3: CASSQDRETQYF. Here the CDR3 DNA reads TGTGCCAGCTCACAGGATCGAGAGACCCAGTACTTC.

This chain links TRBV28 with TRBJ2-1, with 9 positions matching TRBD2. In germline, CDR1 is MDHEN, CDR2 SYDVKM. The J segment lost 4 bases and the V segment lost 5 bases, leaving 6 bases of the junction unmatched. The CDR3 has 15 residues. CDR3 in amino acids: CASSRSGLAYNEQFF. As DNA, the CDR3 is TGTGCCAGCAGTCGATCGGGACTAGCATACAATGAGCAGTTCTTC.

The chain has TRBV12-5 and TRBJ2-1, with D perhaps TRBD1 or TRBD2 (5 bases each). Germline CDR1 and CDR2: LGHNT and FRNRAP. Deletions cut 8 bases from V and 0 bases from J, with 14 bases between. The CDR3 has 15 residues. The CDR3 loop reads CASSPPGSSYNEQFF. The CDR3 DNA sequence: TGTGCTAGTTCCCCGCCAGGGAGCTCCTACAATGAGCAGTTCTTC. The full variable domain, its missing parts supplied by reference TRBV12-5 and TRBJ2-1, is DARVTQTPRHKVTEMGQEVTMRCQPILGHNTVFWYRQTMMQGLELLAYFRNRAPLDDSGMPKDRFSAEMPDATLATLKIQPSEPRDSAVYFCASSPPGSSYNEQFFGPGTRLTVL.

In this sample, this clone turned up a few times. The chain couples TRBV10-1 to TRBJ2-3; 8 bases are shared with TRBD1. Germline loops: CDR1 WNHNN, CDR2 SYGVQD (reference sequence). Losses at the gene ends were 2 bases for V and 2 bases for J; bases not matched to a gene: 6. CDR3 length equals 16 residues. This CDR3 is CASSEVGTGTTDTQYF. The CDR3 region has the DNA TGCGCCAGCAGTGAGGTCGGGACAGGCACCACAGATACGCAGTATTTT.

The CDR3 DNA reads as TGTGCCAGCAGCGTAAGCGGGAGCAAAGAGACCCAGTACTTC. It codes for CASSVSGSKETQYF. J is TRBJ2-5 and V is TRBV9, with 8 bases aligning to TRBD2. The CDR3 runs to 14 residues. Germline lookup yields CDR1 SGDLS and CDR2 YYNGEE. The V segment lost 1 base and the J segment 3 bases; nucleotides outside the gene matches: 2.

The CDR3 reads CAWSVAYSTDTQYF. The CDR3 DNA reads as TGTGCCTGGAGTGTGGCGTATAGCACAGATACGCAGTATTTT. This rearrangement joins TRBV30 to TRBJ2-3; no definite D call. V gave up 0 bases and J gave up 0 bases, with 7 bases separating them. Germline V CDR1 and CDR2: GTSNPN, SVGIG (reference sequence). The CDR3 has 14 residues.

The genes are TRBV19 and TRBJ1-1; a possible D gene is TRBD1 (6 bases). V gave up 3 bases and J gave up 7 bases, with 15 bases separating them. Germline loops: CDR1 LNHDA, CDR2 SQIVND (reference sequence). The CDR3 is made up of 14 amino acids. CDR3 loop: CASSIWEDSLEAFF. The CDR3 DNA reads as TGTGCCAGTAGTATTTGGGAGGACAGCCTTGAAGCTTTCTTT.

The genes are TRBV18 and TRBJ2-1; 9 nucleotides line up with TRBD2. Germline lookup yields CDR1 KGHSH and CDR2 LQKENI. The CDR3 runs to 14 residues. J gave up 4 bases and V 3 bases, and 1 base lay outside the gene matches. In DNA form, the CDR3 reads TGTGCCAGCTCACCGGGACTAGCTTACAATGAGCAGTTCTTC. It is translated as CASSPGLAYNEQFF. The full variable domain, in which reference TRBV18 and TRBJ2-1 provide the parts outside the CDR3, is NAGVMQNPRHLVRRRGQEARLRCSPMKGHSHVYWYRQLPEEGLKFMVYLQKENIIDESGMPKERFSAEFPKEGPSILRIQQVVRGDSAAYFCASSPGLAYNEQFFGPGTRLTVL.

V usage is TRBV7-9 and J usage is TRBJ2-2, with a possible D match to TRBD1 (5 bases). Trimming cost V 4 bases and J 1 base, with 7 bases left between them. CDR3 size: 14 residues. Looked up from germline, CDR1 is SEHNR and CDR2 is FQNEAQ (reference sequence). CDR3: CASSSGQNTGELFF. Here the CDR3 DNA reads TGTGCCAGCAGCTCCGGACAGAACACCGGGGAGCTGTTTTTT.

The CDR3 region has the DNA TGTGCCAGCAGCCGGACGACCATCTCCTACAATGAGCAGTTCTTC. It encodes CASSRTTISYNEQFF. This sequence joins TRBV2 and TRBJ2-1; the D is unclear. The germline V gene encodes CDR1 SNHLY and CDR2 FYNNEI. The CDR3 runs to 15 residues. V lost 6 bases and J lost 0, with 12 bases in between.